This TCR beta chain was observed in a study of regulatory T cells in long-lasting Graves disease. Overall study: Persistent cases took antithyroid drugs over 5 years and stayed TSH receptor antibody positive. General observations from the study: When disease was persistent, TRBV28, TRBJ1-2 and TRBJ2-5 were the favored segments.

CDR1 is MNHNS and CDR2 is SASEGT in the germline V gene. V lost 5 bases and J lost 7, with 14 bases in between. This CDR3 is 13 amino acids long. This clonotype has a count of ten or more. Its antigen is still unknown. Noted time point: persistent/refractory GD, antithyroid drugs over 5 years with positive TRAb. The authors made the TCR library using RNA they extracted from PBMCs. Through Arm-PCR of CDR3 regions and iRepertoire HTBI primers, TCR beta libraries were built. Original processing notes: The samples included under 75 TRBV and 14 TRBJ segments. MiXCR, run by TCRdb on the multiplex PCR reads, gives a single entry per CDR3 protein. The V and J calls reflect TCRdb's pipeline rather than the authors' work. The table includes 400,000 to 450,000 distinct CDR3 sequences, 23% detected once.

The V call is TRBV6-1, the J call TRBJ1-2; weak D call: TRBD1 (6 bases). The specimen was peripheral blood mononuclear cells (PBMCs), collected when the disease was refractory, from a patient treated with antithyroid drugs. This sequence originates from a female donor with Graves disease. This chain's CDR3 is CASSIDRKGGYTF. As DNA, the CDR3 is TGTGCCAGCAGTATCGACAGGAAAGGTGGCTACACCTTC.